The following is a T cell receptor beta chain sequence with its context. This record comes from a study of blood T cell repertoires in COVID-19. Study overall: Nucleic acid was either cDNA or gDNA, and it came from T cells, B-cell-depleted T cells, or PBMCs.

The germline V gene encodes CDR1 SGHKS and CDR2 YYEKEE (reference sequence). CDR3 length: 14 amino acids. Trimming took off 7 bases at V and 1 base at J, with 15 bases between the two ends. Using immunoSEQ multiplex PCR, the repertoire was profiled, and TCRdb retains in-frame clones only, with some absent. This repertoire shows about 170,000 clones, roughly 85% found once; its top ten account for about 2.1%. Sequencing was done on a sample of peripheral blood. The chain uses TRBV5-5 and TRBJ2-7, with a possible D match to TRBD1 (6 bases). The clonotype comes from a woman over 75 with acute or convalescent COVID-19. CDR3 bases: TGTGCCAGCGGTCACCAGGGGAGATCCTACGAGCAGTACTTC. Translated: CASGHQGRSYEQYF. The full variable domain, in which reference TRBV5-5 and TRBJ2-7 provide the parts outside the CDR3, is DAGVTQSPTHLIKTRGQQVTLRCSPISGHKSVSWYQQVLGQGPQFIFQYYEKEERGRGNFPDRFSARQFPNYSSELNVNALLLGDSALYLCASGHQGRSYEQYFGPGTRLTVT.